The source of this T cell receptor (beta chain) is a study of patients and donors after allogeneic stem cell transplantation. From the RT-PCR reads, TCRdb called clonotypes with MiXCR, one entry per CDR3 protein. The data contain about 87,000 distinct CDR3 sequences, around 5% of them seen just once; the ten biggest clones take up 2.6%. Germline V gene data show CDR1 as MNHNS and CDR2 as SASEGT. Trimming cost V 3 bases and J 10 bases, with 21 bases left between them. There are 15 residues in the CDR3. This clonotype was observed a few times. The chain combines TRBV6-1 with TRBJ1-1; maybe TRBD1 (6 bases). Sequencing input: blood, either unsorted or a sorted T cell fraction (not recorded which). The sequence was obtained from a human donor who was either an allogeneic HSCT recipient or a stem cell or donor lymphocyte infusion donor (not recorded which). It is not recorded whose cells these are; they may come from a transplant donor. The CDR3 nucleotides are TGTGCCAGCAGTGACCAAACCGGGACACCGATCACAGCTTTCTTT. Translation: CASSDQTGTPITAFF.